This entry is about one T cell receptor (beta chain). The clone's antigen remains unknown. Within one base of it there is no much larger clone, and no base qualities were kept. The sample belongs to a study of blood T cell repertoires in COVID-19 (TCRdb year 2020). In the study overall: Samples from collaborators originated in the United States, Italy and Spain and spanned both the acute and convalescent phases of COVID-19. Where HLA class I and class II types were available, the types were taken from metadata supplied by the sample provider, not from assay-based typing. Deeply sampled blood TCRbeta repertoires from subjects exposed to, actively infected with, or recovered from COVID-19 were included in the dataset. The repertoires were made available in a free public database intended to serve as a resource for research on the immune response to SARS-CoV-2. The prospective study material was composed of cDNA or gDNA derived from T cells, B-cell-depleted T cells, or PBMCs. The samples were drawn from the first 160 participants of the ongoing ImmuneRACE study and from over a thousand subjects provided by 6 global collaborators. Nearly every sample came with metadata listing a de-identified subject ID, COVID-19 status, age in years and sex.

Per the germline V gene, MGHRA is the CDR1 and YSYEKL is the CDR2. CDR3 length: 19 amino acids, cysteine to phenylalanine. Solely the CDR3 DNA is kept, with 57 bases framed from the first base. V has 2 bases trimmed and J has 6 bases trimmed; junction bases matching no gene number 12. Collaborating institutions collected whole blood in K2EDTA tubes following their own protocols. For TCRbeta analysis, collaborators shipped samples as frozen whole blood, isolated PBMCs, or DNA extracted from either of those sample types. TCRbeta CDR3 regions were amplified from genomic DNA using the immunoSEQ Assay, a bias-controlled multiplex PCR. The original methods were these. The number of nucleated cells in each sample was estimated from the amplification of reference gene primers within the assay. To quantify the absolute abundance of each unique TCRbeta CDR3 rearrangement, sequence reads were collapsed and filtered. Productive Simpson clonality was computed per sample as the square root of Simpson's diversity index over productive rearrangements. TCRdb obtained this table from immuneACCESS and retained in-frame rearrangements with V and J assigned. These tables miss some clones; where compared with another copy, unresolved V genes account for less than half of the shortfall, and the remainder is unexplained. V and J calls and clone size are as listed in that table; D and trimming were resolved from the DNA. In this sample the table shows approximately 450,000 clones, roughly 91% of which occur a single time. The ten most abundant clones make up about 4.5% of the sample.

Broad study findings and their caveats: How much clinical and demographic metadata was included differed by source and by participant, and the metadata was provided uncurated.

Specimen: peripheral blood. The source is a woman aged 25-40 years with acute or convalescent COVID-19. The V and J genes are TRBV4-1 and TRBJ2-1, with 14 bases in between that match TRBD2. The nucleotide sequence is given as TGCGCCAGCAGCCAAAAACCCAGGACTAGCGGGGGGAGTAGCAATGAGCAGTTCTTC. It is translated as CASSQKPRTSGGSSNEQFF.